This T cell receptor (beta chain) was recovered during a study of T cell responses to AZD1222 COVID-19 vaccine. This CDR3 contains 14 residues. The J segment lost 10 bases and the V segment lost 4 bases, leaving 9 bases of the junction unmatched. Germline CDR1 and CDR2: MDHEN and SYDVKM. This clone showed up just once. Its matching antigen is unknown. The study, taken as a whole, reports: Clonal diversity was possibly underestimated, and the donors were mostly white British, with more females. Just a handful of people given AZD1222 tested seropositive at baseline. Spike-specific TCR depth and breadth grew after two AZD1222 doses.

The data were produced by immunoSEQ multiplex PCR, yet TCRdb's version contains in-frame clones alone and is incomplete. The sample gives 100,000 to 150,000 clones, around 92% of which show up once; 1.1% is in the top ten. This sequence joins TRBV28 and TRBJ1-4; 7 bases fit TRBD1. The receptor comes from an adult in good health. The sample was peripheral blood, taken on day 0 of AZD1222 vaccination. The DNA of the CDR3 is TGTGCCAGCAGTTCCGGGACAGTTTTGGTAAAACTGTTTTTT. Amino acids: CASSSGTVLVKLFF. The whole variable domain, filled in from reference TRBV28 and TRBJ1-4, reads DVKVTQSSRYLVKRTGEKVFLECVQDMDHENMFWYRQDPGLGLRLIYFSYDVKMKEKGDIPEGYSVSREKKERFSLILESASTNQTSMYLCASSSGTVLVKLFFGSGTQLSVL.